This T cell receptor beta chain was profiled in a study of graft-versus-host responses after intestinal transplantation. As for the study in general: Anti-thymocyte globulin induction, then tacrolimus and steroids for about three years, went to all recipients. Study results and limitations: GvH clones appeared in recipient marrow, some first in ileum or blood.

Sequenced by immunoSEQ multiplex PCR; TCRdb stores in-frame clones only, minus some. The sample holds 4,500 to 5,500 clones, less than 35% seen once. Labeling with CFSE marked approximately 200,000 responder cells, which were plated with approximately 200,000 irradiated, violet-dye-labeled stimulator cells. Germline lookup yields CDR1 PRHDT and CDR2 FYEKMQ (reference sequence). J lost 6 bases, V lost 6 bases, and 8 bases had no gene match. The CDR3 extends over 14 amino acids. This clone was seen a few times. J is TRBJ1-5 and V is TRBV13; TRBD1 matches at 7 bases. This receptor was taken from a human patient who was an organ donor for intestinal transplantation. Sequences were derived from alloreactive CD8+ T cells from a mixed lymphocyte reaction culture, sampled before transplantation. Subset meaning: CFSE-low proliferating T cells sorted from roughly six-day pre-transplant mixed lymphocyte reaction (GvH or HvG direction). The CDR3: CASRASGQRQPQHF. In nucleotides, the CDR3 is TGTGCCAGCAGGGCCTCGGGACAGCGTCAGCCCCAGCATTTT.